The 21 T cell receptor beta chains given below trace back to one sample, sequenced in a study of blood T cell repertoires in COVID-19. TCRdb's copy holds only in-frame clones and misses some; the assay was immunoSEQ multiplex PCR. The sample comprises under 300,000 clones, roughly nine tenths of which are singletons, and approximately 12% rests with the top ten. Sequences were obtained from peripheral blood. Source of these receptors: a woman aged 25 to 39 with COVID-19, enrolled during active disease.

The CDR3 spells CASSFRTGGPVNEQFF. The CDR3, as DNA: TGTGCCAGCAGTTTTCGGACGGGGGGGCCCGTAAATGAGCAGTTCTTC. The gene calls are TRBV27 and TRBJ2-1; 8 bases are shared with TRBD2. After removal of 3 bases from V and 7 bases from J, the junction contained 11 bases not matched to a gene. CDR1 is MNHEY and CDR2 is SMNVEV in the germline V gene (reference sequence). The CDR3 runs 16 residues.

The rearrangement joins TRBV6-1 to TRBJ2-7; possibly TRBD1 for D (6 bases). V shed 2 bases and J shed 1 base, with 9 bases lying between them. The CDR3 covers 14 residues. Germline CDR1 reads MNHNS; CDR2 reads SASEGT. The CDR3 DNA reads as TGTGCCAGCAGTGAATTTACAGGGTCCTACGAGCAGTACTTC. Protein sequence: CASSEFTGSYEQYF.

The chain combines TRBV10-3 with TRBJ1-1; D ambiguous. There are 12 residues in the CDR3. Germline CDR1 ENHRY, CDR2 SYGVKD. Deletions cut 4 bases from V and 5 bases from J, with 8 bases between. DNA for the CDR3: TGTGCCATCAGTGTAAGAGGGACTGAAGCTTTCTTT. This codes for CAISVRGTEAFF.

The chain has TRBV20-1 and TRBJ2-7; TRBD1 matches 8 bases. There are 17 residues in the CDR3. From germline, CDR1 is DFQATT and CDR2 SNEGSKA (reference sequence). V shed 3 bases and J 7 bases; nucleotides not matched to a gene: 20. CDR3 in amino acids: CSASLGGGQGPAVEQYF. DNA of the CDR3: TGCAGTGCTAGTTTGGGGGGTGGACAGGGCCCCGCAGTGGAGCAGTACTTC.

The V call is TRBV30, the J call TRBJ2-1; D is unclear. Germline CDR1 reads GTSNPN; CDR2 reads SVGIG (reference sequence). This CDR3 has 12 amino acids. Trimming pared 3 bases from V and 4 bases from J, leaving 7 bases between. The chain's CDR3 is CAWSLTYNEQFF. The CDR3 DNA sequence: TGTGCCTGGAGCCTCACTTACAATGAGCAGTTCTTC.

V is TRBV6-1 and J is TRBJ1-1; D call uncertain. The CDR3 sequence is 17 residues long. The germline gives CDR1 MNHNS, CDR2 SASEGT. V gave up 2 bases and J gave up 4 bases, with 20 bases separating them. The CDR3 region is CASSEHPRLVGGTEAFF. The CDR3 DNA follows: TGTGCCAGCAGTGAACACCCCCGACTTGTAGGTGGCACTGAAGCTTTCTTT.

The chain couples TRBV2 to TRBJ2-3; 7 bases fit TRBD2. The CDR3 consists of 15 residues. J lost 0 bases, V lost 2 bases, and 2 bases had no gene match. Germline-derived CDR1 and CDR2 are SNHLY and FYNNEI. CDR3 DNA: TGTGCCAGCAGTGAAATGACTAGCAGCACAGATACGCAGTATTTT. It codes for CASSEMTSSTDTQYF.

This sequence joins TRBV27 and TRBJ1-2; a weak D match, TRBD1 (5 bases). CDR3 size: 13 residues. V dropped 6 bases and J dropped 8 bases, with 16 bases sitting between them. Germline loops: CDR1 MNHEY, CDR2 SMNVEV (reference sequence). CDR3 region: CASRPSAQGGYTF. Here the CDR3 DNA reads TGTGCCAGCAGGCCGAGCGCCCAGGGAGGCTACACCTTC.

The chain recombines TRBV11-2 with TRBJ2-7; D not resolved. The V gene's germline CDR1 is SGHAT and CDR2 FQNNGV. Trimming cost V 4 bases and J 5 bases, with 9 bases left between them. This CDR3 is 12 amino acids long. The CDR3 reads CASSSQTHEQYF. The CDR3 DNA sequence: TGTGCCAGCAGCTCACAGACCCACGAGCAGTACTTC.

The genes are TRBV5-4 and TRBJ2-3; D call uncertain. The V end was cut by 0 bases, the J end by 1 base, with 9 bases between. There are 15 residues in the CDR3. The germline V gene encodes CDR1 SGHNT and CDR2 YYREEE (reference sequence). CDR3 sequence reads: CASSLGIGGTDTQYF. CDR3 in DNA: TGTGCCAGCAGCTTGGGCATCGGTGGCACAGATACGCAGTATTTT.

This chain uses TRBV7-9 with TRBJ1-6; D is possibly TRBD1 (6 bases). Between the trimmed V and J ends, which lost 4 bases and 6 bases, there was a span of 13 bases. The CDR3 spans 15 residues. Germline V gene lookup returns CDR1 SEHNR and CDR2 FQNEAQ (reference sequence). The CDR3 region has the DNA TGTGCCAGCAGCTCAGAGCTGGGGGCTAATTCACCCCTCCACTTT. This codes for CASSSELGANSPLHF.

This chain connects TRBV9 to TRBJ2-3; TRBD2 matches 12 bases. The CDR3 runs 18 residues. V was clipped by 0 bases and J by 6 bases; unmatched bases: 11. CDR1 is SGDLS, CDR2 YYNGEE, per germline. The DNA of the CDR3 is TGTGCCAGCAGCGTAGCGACGTCTAGCGGGGGGGCCCTGGATACGCAGTATTTT. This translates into CASSVATSSGGALDTQYF.

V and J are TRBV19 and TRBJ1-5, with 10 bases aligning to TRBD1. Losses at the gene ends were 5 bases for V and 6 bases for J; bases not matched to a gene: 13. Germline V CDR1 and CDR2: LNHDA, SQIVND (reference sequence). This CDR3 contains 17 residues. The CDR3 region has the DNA TGTGCCAGTAGTCCCAGGGTGGGACAGGGGTTCACTCAGCCCCAGCATTTT. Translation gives CASSPRVGQGFTQPQHF.

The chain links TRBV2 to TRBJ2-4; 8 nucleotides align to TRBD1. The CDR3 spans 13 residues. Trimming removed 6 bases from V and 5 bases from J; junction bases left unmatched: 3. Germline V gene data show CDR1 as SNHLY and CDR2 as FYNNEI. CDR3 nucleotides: TGTGCCAGCAGCCAGGACAGGGAAAACATTCAGTACTTC. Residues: CASSQDRENIQYF.

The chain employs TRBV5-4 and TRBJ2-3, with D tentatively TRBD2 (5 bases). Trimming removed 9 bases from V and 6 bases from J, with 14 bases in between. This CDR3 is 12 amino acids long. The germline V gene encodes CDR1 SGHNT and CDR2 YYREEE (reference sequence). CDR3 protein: CATGIMGDTQYF. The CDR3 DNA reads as TGTGCCACCGGGATCATGGGGGATACGCAGTATTTT.

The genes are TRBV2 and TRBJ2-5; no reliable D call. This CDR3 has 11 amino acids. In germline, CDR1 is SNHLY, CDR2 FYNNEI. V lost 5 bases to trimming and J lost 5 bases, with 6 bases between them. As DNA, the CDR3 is TGTGCCAGCAGTCCGTCTGAGACCCAGTACTTC. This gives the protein CASSPSETQYF.

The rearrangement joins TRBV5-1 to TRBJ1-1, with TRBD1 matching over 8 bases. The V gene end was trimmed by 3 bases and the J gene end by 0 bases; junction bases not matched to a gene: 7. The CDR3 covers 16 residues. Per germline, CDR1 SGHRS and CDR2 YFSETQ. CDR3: CASSSDLTGVNTEAFF. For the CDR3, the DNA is TGCGCCAGCAGCTCAGATCTGACAGGGGTGAACACTGAAGCTTTCTTT.

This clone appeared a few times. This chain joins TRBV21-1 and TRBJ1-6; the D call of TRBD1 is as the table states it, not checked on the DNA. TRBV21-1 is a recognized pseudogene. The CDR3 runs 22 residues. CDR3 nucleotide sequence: TGTGCCAGCAGCAAGAATGCCGTCCAGGACAGGGTAACCCTATTGGGGAATTCACCCCTCCACTTT. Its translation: CASSKNAVQDRVTLLGNSPLHF.

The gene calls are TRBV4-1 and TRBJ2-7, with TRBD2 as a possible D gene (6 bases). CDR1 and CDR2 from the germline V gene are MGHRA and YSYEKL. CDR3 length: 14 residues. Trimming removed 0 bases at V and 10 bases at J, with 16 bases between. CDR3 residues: CASSQDQEGWAQYF. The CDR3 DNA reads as TGCGCCAGCAGCCAAGATCAGGAGGGATGGGCCCAGTACTTC.

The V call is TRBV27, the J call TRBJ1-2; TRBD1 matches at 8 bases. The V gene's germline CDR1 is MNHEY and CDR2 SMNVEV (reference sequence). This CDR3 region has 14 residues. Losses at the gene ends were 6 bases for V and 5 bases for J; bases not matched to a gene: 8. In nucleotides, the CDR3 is TGTGCCAGCAGCGCCCTCGACAGGGGATATGGCTACACCTTC. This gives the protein CASSALDRGYGYTF.

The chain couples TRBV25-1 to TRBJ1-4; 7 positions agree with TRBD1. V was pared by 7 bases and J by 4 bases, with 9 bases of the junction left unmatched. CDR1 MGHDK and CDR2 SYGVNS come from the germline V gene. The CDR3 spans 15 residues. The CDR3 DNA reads TGTGCCAGCACAGAAACAGGGGTGGGTAATGAAAAACTGTTTTTT. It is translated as CASTETGVGNEKLFF.